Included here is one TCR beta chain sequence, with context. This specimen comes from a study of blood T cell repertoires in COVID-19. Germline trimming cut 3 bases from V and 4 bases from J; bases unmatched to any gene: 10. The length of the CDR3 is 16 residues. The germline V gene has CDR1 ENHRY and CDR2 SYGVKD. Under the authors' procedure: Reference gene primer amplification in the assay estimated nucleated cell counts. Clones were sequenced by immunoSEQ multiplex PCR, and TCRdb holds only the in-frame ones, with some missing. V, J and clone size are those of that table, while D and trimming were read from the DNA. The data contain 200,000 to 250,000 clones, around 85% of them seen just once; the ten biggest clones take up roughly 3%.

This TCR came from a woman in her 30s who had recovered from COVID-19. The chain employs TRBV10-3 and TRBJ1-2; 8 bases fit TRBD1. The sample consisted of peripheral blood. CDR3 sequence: CAISENRGASFYGYTF. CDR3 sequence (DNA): TGTGCCATCAGTGAAAACAGGGGGGCATCGTTCTATGGCTACACCTTC.